This T cell receptor beta chain was documented in a study of cytomegalovirus exposure and HLA in healthy donors. Trimming stripped 8 bases from V and 0 bases from J, with 11 bases between. In germline, CDR1 is SNHLY, CDR2 FYNNEI. CDR3 size: 14 residues. A few counts support this clone. The antigen remains unidentified. General study points: Most CMV-associated TCR beta chains were later found to appear HLA-restricted. Later analysis demonstrated an association between a missense DCLRE1C variant and TCR beta V- and J-gene trimming.

The PCR used 60 Vbeta and 13 Jbeta primers. Libraries were prepared by immunoSEQ multiplex PCR; TCRdb keeps only in-frame clonotypes and omits some of them. This table has 110,000 to 150,000 clones, roughly 80% appearing once. The TCR was taken from a man aged 40-55 years in good health and CMV-seropositive. The sequenced sample consisted of PBMCs. The chain carries TRBV2 and TRBJ1-5; TRBD1 might be the D (6 bases). CDR3 coding DNA: TGTGCCAGCGGCAGGGGTTATAGCAATCAGCCCCAGCATTTT. Its translation is CASGRGYSNQPQHF. Together with reference TRBV2 and TRBJ1-5, the CDR3 gives the full variable domain: EPEVTQTPSHQVTQMGQEVILRCVPISNHLYFYWYRQILGQKVEFLVSFYNNEISEKSEIFDDQFSVERPDGSNFTLKIRSTKLEDSAMYFCASGRGYSNQPQHFGDGTRLSIL.